This T cell receptor beta chain was retrieved from a study of identical twins. Notes on the study in general: Zero-insertion results could be subject to partial confounding by invariant MAIT and iNKT cells.

This clonotype was recorded many times. Its antigen is undetermined. Germline values: CDR1 DFQATT, CDR2 SNEGSKA (reference sequence). V lost 4 bases and J lost 8, with 8 bases in between. The CDR3 extends over 10 amino acids. TCRdb fed the 5' RACE reads into MiXCR, producing one record per CDR3 protein. The sample lists roughly 690,000 distinct CDR3 sequences; 5.5% to 6.5% were seen once. The sample consisted of naive T cells sorted from blood. The chain combines TRBV20-1 with TRBJ1-1, with unresolved D. This receptor was taken from a man younger than 35 in good health. CDR3: CSAIGLEAFF. The DNA for the CDR3 is TGCAGTGCTATCGGTCTCGAAGCTTTCTTT.